The 5 T cell receptor beta chains below come from one sample, sequenced in a study of T cell clonality in common variable immunodeficiency. The assay was immunoSEQ multiplex PCR, and TCRdb's table has in-frame clones only and misses some. The repertoire consists of 35,000 to 50,000 clones, none detected only once. The source material was peripheral blood mononuclear cells. The receptor source for this set is a person between 18 and 69 years old in good health.

This clone has ten or more counts. The read is 3 residues too short to cover the CDR3 end, so that end is filled in from the germline J gene. The V call is TRBV5-1, the J call TRBJ1-1, with a possible D match to TRBD1 (5 bases). Per germline, CDR1 SGHRS and CDR2 YFSETQ. CDR3 size: 13 residues. Trimming cost V 7 bases and J 7 bases, with 17 bases left between them. The CDR3 sequence is CASQFGGRSEAFF. The covered CDR3 bases are TGCGCCAGCCAATTCGGGGGTCGGAGTGAA.

This clone was seen at least ten times. From the germline J gene comes the end of the CDR3, since the read stops 3 residues before it. V usage is TRBV5-1 and J usage is TRBJ2-1, with D unclear. Trimming removed 0 bases from V and 9 bases from J, with 13 bases in between. CDR3 size: 14 residues. Germline V lookup: CDR1 SGHRS, CDR2 YFSETQ. The CDR3 bases that were read are TGCGCCAGCAGCTTGGCCCGCGGTAGCCGTGAG. Residues: CASSLARGSRE. The full CDR3 reads CASSLARGSREQFF. Filled out from reference TRBV5-1 and TRBJ2-1, the complete variable domain reads KAGVTQTPRYLIKTRGQQVTLSCSPISGHRSVSWYQQTPGQGLQFLFEYFSETQRNKGNFPGRFSGRQFSNSRSEMNVSTLELGDSALYLCASSLARGSREQFFGPGTRLTVL.

This clone came up many times. The read ends 3 residues before the CDR3 terminus; that terminus is restored from the germline J gene. The chain uses TRBV7-3 and TRBJ2-2, with 8 positions matching TRBD2. Unmatched junction bases numbered 6, after V lost 3 bases and J lost 6 bases. The CDR3 is 15 amino acids. Per germline, CDR1 SGHTA and CDR2 FQGTGA. CDR3 sequence reads: CASSLNPGLAGELFF. The part of the CDR3 DNA that was read is TGTGCCAGCAGCTTGAACCCGGGACTAGCCGGGGAG. Using reference TRBV7-3 and TRBJ2-2 for the parts outside the CDR3, the full variable domain is GAGVSQTPSNKVTEKGKYVELRCDPISGHTALYWYRQSLGQGPEFLIYFQGTGAADDSGLPNDRFFAVRPEGSVSTLKIQRTERGDSAVYLCASSLNPGLAGELFFGEGSRLTVL.

Notes on this clone: The read finishes 3 residues shy of the CDR3 end, and the germline J gene is used to complete it. This specimen includes other DNA sequences encoding the same CDR3. This rearrangement joins TRBV7-9 to TRBJ1-1; D is ambiguous. This CDR3 has 14 amino acids. In germline, CDR1 is SEHNR, CDR2 FQNEAQ (reference sequence). The CDR3 bases that were read are TGTGCCAGCAGCTTAGTAGCGGGAGCGGAGACC. As protein: CASSLVAGAET. The complete CDR3 reads CASSLVAGAETAFF.

In this sample, this clone turned up a few times. The sequenced fragment ends 3 residues before the CDR3 boundary, so the rest is inferred from the germline J gene. The V call is TRBV2, the J call TRBJ2-2, with TRBD2 as a possible D gene (7 bases). V gave up 4 bases and J gave up 6 bases, with 18 bases separating them. The CDR3 loop spans 16 amino acids. Germline V gene lookup returns CDR1 SNHLY and CDR2 FYNNEI. CDR3 protein: CASSVLGGEGPGELFF. CDR3 DNA, as far as it was read: TGTGCCAGCAGTGTACTAGGGGGGGAGGGCCCCGGGGAG.